What follows are 23 T cell receptor beta chains derived from one specimen sequenced in a study of blood T cells in healthy people across ages. It was with a sample-barcoded 5' primer and a J-beta primer mix that a second PCR of roughly 7 to 12 cycles was run. TCRdb ran MiXCR on the 5' RACE reads and lists one entry per CDR3 protein. The sample has 1,800,000 or so distinct CDR3 sequences, around 40% seen once. Sequenced input: blood. These receptors all come from a human donor in good health.

This clonotype was counted at least ten times. The V and J genes are TRBV13 and TRBJ2-1; D is ambiguous. Germline values: CDR1 PRHDT, CDR2 FYEKMQ (reference sequence). The CDR3 runs 12 residues. The V end lost 5 bases, the J end lost 6 bases, and 8 bases lay between the germline ends. The CDR3 DNA reads as TGTGCCAGCAGCCCCAACAGCAATGAGCAGTTCTTC. It specifies CASSPNSNEQFF.

This clonotype was seen only once. The V call is TRBV12-3 or TRBV12-4, the J call TRBJ2-5; 7 bases fit TRBD2. V shed 1 base and J 2 bases; nucleotides not matched to a gene: 7. The CDR3 is 16 amino acids. CDR3: CASSLVLADPQETQYF. The CDR3 DNA reads TGTGCCAGCAGTTTAGTTCTAGCGGACCCGCAAGAGACCCAGTACTTC.

The chain couples TRBV6-2 or TRBV6-3 to TRBJ2-1; TRBD2 matches 10 bases. There are 13 residues in the CDR3. CDR1 is MNHEY and CDR2 is SVGEGT in the germline V gene. J was trimmed by 9 bases and V by 2 bases; bases with no gene match: 1. The CDR3 DNA follows: TGTGCCAGCAGTTACGGACTAGCGGCTGAGCAGTTCTTC. Protein sequence: CASSYGLAAEQFF.

The sample holds a few counts of this clonotype. V is TRBV20-1 and J is TRBJ2-5; 8 positions match TRBD2. The end of the DNA is better explained by TRBJ2-7, so the J call may be wrong. This CDR3 region has 13 residues. CDR1 DFQATT and CDR2 SNEGSKA come from the germline V gene (reference sequence). The CDR3 DNA follows: TGCAGTGCTAGTAGCGGGGCCCTGGACGAGCAGTACTTC. It encodes CSASSGALDEQYF.

Many counts were recorded for this clonotype. V and J are TRBV4-3 and TRBJ1-2; the D is unclear. Germline V CDR1 and CDR2: LGHNA, YSLEER. The CDR3 runs to 13 residues. The V gene lost 1 base and the J gene lost 1 base, with 4 bases spanning the gap. The CDR3 is CASSQGVNYGYTF. Here the CDR3 DNA reads TGCGCCAGCAGCCAAGGCGTTAACTATGGCTACACCTTC.

The chain is built from TRBV24-1 and TRBJ2-2; D is possibly TRBD1 (6 bases). Germline V lookup: CDR1 KGHDR, CDR2 SFDVKD. CDR3 length: 14 amino acids. V lost 7 bases and J 7 bases, leaving 15 bases between the germline ends. In DNA, the CDR3 is TGTGCCACCAGCTCGGCAGGGGATGACGGGGAGCTGTTTTTT. Translated, it gives CATSSAGDDGELFF.

This chain connects TRBV2 to TRBJ2-7; D tentatively reads TRBD1 or TRBD2 (5 bases each). This CDR3 contains 15 residues. V was pared by 1 base and J by 0 bases, with 10 bases between. Germline values: CDR1 SNHLY, CDR2 FYNNEI. The CDR3 bases are TGTGCCAGCAGTGAAGGTTCAGGGAGCTCCTACGAGCAGTACTTC. This gives the protein CASSEGSGSSYEQYF. Full variable domain (remainder filled in from reference TRBV2 and TRBJ2-7): EPEVTQTPSHQVTQMGQEVILRCVPISNHLYFYWYRQILGQKVEFLVSFYNNEISEKSEIFDDQFSVERPDGSNFTLKIRSTKLEDSAMYFCASSEGSGSSYEQYFGPGTRLTVT.

The sample holds many counts of this clonotype. V is TRBV6-6 and J is TRBJ2-1; a weak D match, TRBD2 (5 bases). Germline V gene lookup returns CDR1 MNHNY and CDR2 SVGAGI (reference sequence). The CDR3 is made up of 12 amino acids. V gave up 4 bases and J gave up 8 bases, with 9 bases separating them. This CDR3 is CASSSYGDEQFF. CDR3 nucleotides: TGTGCCAGCAGTTCGTACGGGGATGAGCAGTTCTTC.

Of note for this clonotype: Mismatch with germline at one junction end may stem from a read error. The chain combines TRBV7-6 with TRBJ2-1, with 7 bases aligning to TRBD1. Germline V CDR1 and CDR2: SGHVS, FNYEAQ. The CDR3 loop spans 15 amino acids. The CDR3 nucleotides read TGTGCCAGCAGCCCGGGTTGGGGGACAGCAAATGAGCAGTTCTTT. Translating it yields CASSPGWGTANEQFF.

The chain recombines TRBV4-2 with TRBJ2-5, with 7 bases that match TRBD2. This CDR3 has 15 amino acids. Germline CDR1 is LGHNA and CDR2 is YNFKEQ. The junction had 6 bases not matched to a gene; V was cut back by 3 bases and J by 2 bases. CDR3 coding DNA: TGTGCCAGCAGCCAGGACGGACTAGAACAAGAGACCCAGTACTTC. Its translation: CASSQDGLEQETQYF.

This clonotype showed up just a few times. This chain joins TRBV9 and TRBJ1-6; TRBD1 agrees at 8 bases. Germline V lookup: CDR1 SGDLS, CDR2 YYNGEE. This CDR3 has 15 amino acids. The V segment lost 3 bases and the J segment 8 bases; nucleotides outside the gene matches: 7. CDR3 bases: TGTGCCAGCAGCGAAACAGGGGGAGAGTATTCACCCCTCCACTTT. Translated, it gives CASSETGGEYSPLHF.

V usage is TRBV20-1 and J usage is TRBJ2-1; TRBD2 matches 7 bases. Unmatched junction bases numbered 2, after V lost 0 bases and J lost 3 bases. CDR3 length equals 14 residues. The germline CDR1 and CDR2 sequences are DFQATT and SNEGSKA (reference sequence). The CDR3 region is CSARERTSYNEQFF. In DNA form, the CDR3 reads TGCAGTGCTAGAGAGAGGACTAGCTACAATGAGCAGTTCTTC.

The chain uses TRBV6-6 and TRBJ2-1; 11 bases line up with TRBD2. Germline assignment: CDR1 MNHNY and CDR2 SVGAGI (reference sequence). Trimming took 5 bases from V and 8 from J; bases not matched to a gene: 11. This CDR3 has 16 amino acids. CDR3 protein: CASSKPTSGGRYEQFF. The CDR3 DNA reads TGTGCCAGCAGTAAACCCACTAGCGGGGGAAGGTATGAGCAGTTCTTC.

This clonotype appeared many times. The chain recombines TRBV6-6 with TRBJ2-7; D unclear. The germline V and J ends were trimmed by 2 bases and 3 bases, with 2 bases remaining between them. CDR3 length equals 11 residues. Germline V CDR1 and CDR2: MNHNY, SVGAGI (reference sequence). In nucleotides, the CDR3 is TGTGCCAGCAGTTACCACTACGAGCAGTACTTC. Protein product: CASSYHYEQYF.

This clonotype was recorded at least ten times. This chain joins TRBV15 and TRBJ2-1; unclear D gene. The CDR3 length is 13 residues. With 0 bases removed from V and 5 bases from J, the gap between germline ends came to 5 bases. Germline-derived CDR1 and CDR2 are LNHNV and YYDKDF (reference sequence). The CDR3 is CATSRDRNNEQFF. The CDR3 nucleotides are TGTGCCACCAGCAGAGACAGAAACAATGAGCAGTTCTTC.

The chain has TRBV7-6 and TRBJ2-1; D perhaps matches TRBD2 (6 bases). CDR1 is SGHVS and CDR2 is FNYEAQ in the germline V gene. V was trimmed by 4 bases and J by 7 bases, leaving 26 bases between them. The CDR3 length is 18 residues. This chain's CDR3 is CASSSSIVRRDFRNEQFF. The CDR3 DNA sequence: TGTGCCAGCAGCTCATCAATTGTACGTCGGGACTTCCGGAATGAGCAGTTCTTC. Looking up the rest from reference TRBV7-6 and TRBJ2-1 gives the full variable domain: GAGVSQSPRYKVTKRGQDVALRCDPISGHVSLYWYRQALGQGPEFLTYFNYEAQQDKSGLPNDRFSAERPEGSISTLTIQRTEQRDSAMYRCASSSSIVRRDFRNEQFFGPGTRLTVL.

This clonotype was seen once. The chain joins TRBV20-1 to TRBJ1-1; possible D gene TRBD1, 5 bases. This CDR3 is built from 16 residues. Germline CDR1 reads DFQATT; CDR2 reads SNEGSKA (reference sequence). Trimming left V 0 bases short and J 4 bases short, with 18 bases between. The DNA for the CDR3 is TGCAGTGCTAGAGACTGGGGCAGTCCGGGGGGCACTGAAGCTTTCTTT. This translates into CSARDWGSPGGTEAFF.

The chain links TRBV5-1 to TRBJ2-4; D uncertain. CDR1 SGHRS and CDR2 YFSETQ come from the germline V gene. This CDR3 contains 13 residues. Trimming left V 0 bases short and J 13 bases short, with 14 bases between. The CDR3: CASSLDYPTEQYF. The CDR3 bases are TGCGCCAGCAGCTTGGATTATCCCACAGAGCAGTACTTC.

The V call is TRBV27, the J call TRBJ1-5; TRBD1 is a possible D gene (6 bases). Trimming pared 6 bases from V and 3 bases from J, leaving 18 bases between. The germline CDR1 and CDR2 sequences are MNHEY and SMNVEV (reference sequence). The CDR3 runs 16 residues. This CDR3 reads CASSPGGGFDNQPQHF. The CDR3, as DNA: TGTGCCAGCAGCCCAGGAGGGGGGTTTGACAATCAGCCCCAGCATTTT.

This clonotype was detected only a few times. V is TRBV4-3 and J is TRBJ1-6; D gene ambiguous. Trimming took 0 bases from V and 0 from J, leaving 9 bases between them. This CDR3 spans 17 amino acids. CDR1 and CDR2 from the germline V gene are LGHNA and YSLEER. The CDR3 DNA reads TGCGCCAGCAGCCAAGATCAAGATAACTCCTATAATTCACCCCTCCACTTT. It specifies CASSQDQDNSYNSPLHF.

The chain employs TRBV20-1 and TRBJ1-1, with D maybe TRBD1 (5 bases). From germline, CDR1 is DFQATT and CDR2 SNEGSKA (reference sequence). V was pared by 0 bases and J by 10 bases, with 15 bases between. The CDR3 is 13 amino acids. CDR3 sequence: CSARDMGREGAFF. Here the CDR3 DNA reads TGCAGTGCTAGAGATATGGGCAGGGAAGGAGCTTTCTTT.

As for this clonotype: A much larger clone lies one base from this, so it may be a read error. The J gene is TRBJ2-1, the V gene TRBV7-2, with 7 bases that match TRBD2. Germline lookup yields CDR1 SGHTA and CDR2 FQGNSA. CDR3 length: 13 residues. Trimming cost V 5 bases and J 13 bases; bases outside gene matches: 11. CDR3: CASSLGLGKTQFF. The DNA of the CDR3 is TGTGCCAGCAGCCTTGGACTAGGAAAGACCCAGTTCTTC.

This clonotype was observed a handful of times. The chain links TRBV5-1 to TRBJ2-3; unclear D gene. Germline V gene data show CDR1 as SGHRS and CDR2 as YFSETQ. The CDR3 totals 13 residues. V was pared by 1 base and J by 12 bases, with 15 bases between. The chain's CDR3 is CASSLIGTGAQYF. The CDR3 nucleotides are TGCGCCAGCAGCTTGATCGGTACGGGTGCACAGTATTTT.